This T cell receptor (beta chain) comes out of a study of blood T cell repertoires in COVID-19. For the study at large: The cDNA or gDNA used as material had been derived from T cells, B-cell-depleted T cells, or PBMCs.

Assay: immunoSEQ multiplex PCR; the TCRdb copy retains only in-frame clones and omits some. The data hold 170,000 or so clones, with roughly 90% observed a single time. Residents of about 25 US areas, aged about 18 to 89 years, made up the participants. The CDR3 is made up of 15 amino acids. With V trimmed by 7 bases and J by 6 bases, 14 bases remained unmatched. Germline V gene data show CDR1 as SEHNR and CDR2 as FQNEAQ (reference sequence). The sequence was collected from a woman in her forties or fifties who had recovered from COVID-19. Sequencing input: PBMCs or T cells enriched from blood (not recorded which). This sequence joins TRBV7-9 and TRBJ1-2; 7 positions agree with TRBD1. The CDR3 loop reads CASTGDSRFSHGYTF. In nucleotides, the CDR3 is TGTGCCAGCACCGGGGACAGTCGGTTTTCCCATGGCTACACCTTC.